Listed below are T cell receptor beta chains from one sample, sequenced in a study of beta chain features in type 1 diabetes. Here immunoSEQ multiplex PCR was the method, and the copy in TCRdb shows in-frame clones only, minus some. The sample includes about 280,000 clones, approximately 15% of them seen just once. What was sequenced was naive CD4+ T cells from blood. These receptors came from a man aged 18 to 30 with type 1 diabetes. Each CDR3 is given with its conserved first and last residue. Fields, in order: clone size, D gene, V gene, J gene, CDR3 DNA, CDR3 protein. D genes are given only for firm matches. Clone size is stated in some rows and not others, as once, few, many or a class when expanded.

-	-	TRBV30	TRBJ2-5	TGTGCCTGGCGCGCTCAGGGAGAGACCCAGTACTTC	CAWRAQGETQYF
few	-	TRBV30	TRBJ2-3	TGTGCCTGGACCAGGGGAAGGGATACGCAGTATTTT	CAWTRGRDTQYF
few	-	TRBV5-1	TRBJ2-1	TGCGCCAGCAGCACCTCCTATTCGGGCAATGAGCAGTTCTTC	CASSTSYSGNEQFF
-	-	TRBV30	TRBJ1-6	TGTGCCTGGAGTGTGCCGACAGCCAGAAATTCACCCCTCCACTTT	CAWSVPTARNSPLHF
few	-	TRBV4-2	TRBJ2-7	TGTGCCAGCAGCCGCGTTAAGGACAGCTCCTACGAGCAGTACTTC	CASSRVKDSSYEQYF
-	TRBD2	TRBV11-2	TRBJ2-1	TGTGCCAGCAGCTTAGACGGCCGGGGGGGACTAGCGGGAGGGGGAAATGAGCAGTTCTTC	CASSLDGRGGLAGGGNEQFF
few	-	TRBV30	TRBJ1-3	TGTGCCTGGATTTACAGGAGAAACACCATATATTTT	CAWIYRRNTIYF
-	TRBD1	TRBV5-1	TRBJ2-1	TGCGCCAGCAGCGGGGGACAGGGGTCCGATGAGCAGTTCTTC	CASSGGQGSDEQFF
few	TRBD1	TRBV13	TRBJ2-7	TGTGCCAGCAGTCGGCGGACAGGGGCAACCTACGAGCAGTACTTC	CASSRRTGATYEQYF
-	-	TRBV9	TRBJ2-2	TGTGCCAGCAGCGTAGGACTCCAGGGCACCGGGGAGCTGTTTTTT	CASSVGLQGTGELFF
-	TRBD2	TRBV15	TRBJ2-1	TGTGCCACCAGTCCTAGCGGAAGATACAATGAGCAGTTCTTC	CATSPSGRYNEQFF
-	-	TRBV20-1	TRBJ2-5	TGCAGTGCTGACAGAGGAGAGACCCAGTACTTC	CSADRGETQYF
-	-	TRBV2	TRBJ2-3	TGTGCCAGCAGCTCCGCAGGCCTCACAGATACGCAGTATTTT	CASSSAGLTDTQYF
few	TRBD1	TRBV7-9	TRBJ2-7	TGTGCCAGCAGCCGCTCGACAGGGATGACCTACGAGCAGTACTTC	CASSRSTGMTYEQYF
-	-	TRBV2	TRBJ1-5	TGTGCCAGCAACCAGGCAGGGTCGACCTCGAGCAATCAGCCCCAGCATTTT	CASNQAGSTSSNQPQHF
-	-	TRBV6-6	TRBJ2-7	TGTGCCAGCAGCTCCAATTGGGCCCCCGCCGGGCAGTACTTC	CASSSNWAPAGQYF
-	TRBD1	TRBV28	TRBJ2-7	TGTGCCAGCAGCCGACAGGGCCCCTACGAGCAGTACTTC	CASSRQGPYEQYF
few	-	TRBV19	TRBJ2-5	TGTGCCAGTAGTATCGTTGGAGGGCTAGAGACCCAGTACTTC	CASSIVGGLETQYF
few	TRBD1	TRBV28	TRBJ2-7	TGTGCCAGCAGTTCCACTGGGACAGGGGAACCCTACGAGCAGTACTTC	CASSSTGTGEPYEQYF
-	-	TRBV2	TRBJ1-1	TGTGCCAGCAAACCCGAACGGGAAGCTTTCTTT	CASKPEREAFF
few	TRBD1	TRBV6-5	TRBJ2-2	TGTGCCAGCAGTCCAGGACAGGCGAACACCGGGGAGCTGTTTTTT	CASSPGQANTGELFF
few	-	TRBV28	TRBJ1-5	TGTGCCAGTGCGACGGGTCCTAATCAGCCCCAGCATTTT	CASATGPNQPQHF
few	TRBD1	TRBV28	TRBJ2-3	TGTGCCAGCAGAGCTACAGGGGTCCCCACAGATACGCAGTATTTT	CASRATGVPTDTQYF
few	-	TRBV7-9	TRBJ2-5	TGTGCCAGCAGCGCGGACCAAGAGACCCAGTACTTC	CASSADQETQYF
-	TRBD2	TRBV29-1	TRBJ2-4	TGCAGCGTTGAAGGGGCTAGCGGGGCCAAAAACATTCAGTACTTC	CSVEGASGAKNIQYF
-	TRBD2	TRBV30	TRBJ2-7	TGTGCCTGGAGTGTAGGGCGGGAGGGCCCGTACTTC	CAWSVGREGPYF
few	TRBD2	TRBV5-1	TRBJ2-7	TGCGCCAGCAGCTTGGATATAGCGGGGGGGCGCGAGCAGTACTTC	CASSLDIAGGREQYF
few	TRBD2	TRBV5-8	TRBJ2-5	TGTGCCAGCAGCTTGGAACTAGCGGTTTCGACGCTAGAGACCCAGTACTTC	CASSLELAVSTLETQYF
-	TRBD2	TRBV10-3	TRBJ2-1	TGTGCCATCAGGGATACTAGCGGGCTCTACAATGAGCAGTTCTTC	CAIRDTSGLYNEQFF
-	-	TRBV7-9	TRBJ2-3	TGTGCCAGCAGCTTATTTCTTGCCGGGGCAGATACGCAGTATTTT	CASSLFLAGADTQYF
-	-	TRBV6-5	TRBJ2-2	TGTGCCAGCAGTTACGACAGCACCGGGGAGCTGTTTTTT	CASSYDSTGELFF
-	TRBD2	TRBV28	TRBJ2-1	TGTGCCAGCAGTTTACCTAGCGGGGGAAGCTATGAGCAGTTCTTC	CASSLPSGGSYEQFF
few	-	TRBV30	TRBJ1-2	TGTGCCTGGAGTGACCCAGGGTATAGCTACACCTTC	CAWSDPGYSYTF
-	TRBD1	TRBV5-6	TRBJ1-2	TGTGCCAGCAGCTTTTTGCAGGGGACAGACGGCTACACCTTC	CASSFLQGTDGYTF
-	-	TRBV2	TRBJ1-1	TGTGCCAGCAGTGAAGCAGGGAGGAACACTGAAGCTTTCTTT	CASSEAGRNTEAFF
few	-	TRBV29-1	TRBJ2-2	TGCAGCGTTGGCCCCCAGTTAACCGGGGAGCTGTTTTTT	CSVGPQLTGELFF
-	-	TRBV30	TRBJ1-2	TGTGCCTGGAGTGTTGGGGGGGGCTACACCTTC	CAWSVGGGYTF
-	-	TRBV28	TRBJ2-5	TGTGCCAGCAGTGATGGGGGAGGAGAGACCCAGTACTTC	CASSDGGGETQYF
few	-	TRBV10-3	TRBJ2-2	TGTGCCATCAGTGTCAGCGGGGAGCTGTTTTTT	CAISVSGELFF
few	-	TRBV4-3	TRBJ1-2	TGCGCCAGCAGCCAAGATATACTACAGGGTCGTGGCTATGGCTACACCTTC	CASSQDILQGRGYGYTF
-	TRBD1	TRBV19	TRBJ1-1	TGTGCCAGTAGTAGATCCACAGGGGGGGGCACTGAAGCTTTCTTT	CASSRSTGGGTEAFF
-	TRBD1	TRBV5-1	TRBJ1-1	TGCGCCAGCAGCAGAGCGGGACAGGGTGTTGAAGCTTTCTTT	CASSRAGQGVEAFF
-	-	TRBV6-1	TRBJ1-2	TGTGCCAGCTGGGGAGCTAACTATGGCTACACCTTC	CASWGANYGYTF
-	TRBD2	TRBV5-4	TRBJ2-3	TGTGCCACCTTCACCCTTCTAGCGGGACCTATCACAGATACGCAGTATTTT	CATFTLLAGPITDTQYF
few	-	TRBV30	TRBJ2-2	TGTGCCTGGAAAAAGAGTTGGGAGGGGGAGCTGTTTTTT	CAWKKSWEGELFF
-	-	TRBV2	TRBJ1-5	TGTGCCAGCACTAGACCCGGCCAGCCCCAGCATTTT	CASTRPGQPQHF
-	-	TRBV7-8	TRBJ1-2	TGTGCCAGCAGCTTAGAACGCCGGGGCTACACCTTC	CASSLERRGYTF
-	-	TRBV28	TRBJ1-5	TGTGCCAGCAGTTCACGAAGACCGGGTCAGCCCCAGCATTTT	CASSSRRPGQPQHF
few	-	TRBV23-1	TRBJ2-4	TGCGCCAGCAGTCAATCTAAACGGTGGAAAAACATTCAGTACTTC	CASSQSKRWKNIQYF
-	TRBD2	TRBV6-1	TRBJ2-2	TGTGCCAGCAGTGAATACCCATCCGGGAGGGCCGGGGACACCGGGGAGCTGTTTTTT	CASSEYPSGRAGDTGELFF
-	TRBD2	TRBV11-1	TRBJ2-3	TGTGCCAGCAGCGTTTTAGCGGGAGTGGGCACAGATACGCAGTATTTT	CASSVLAGVGTDTQYF
few	TRBD2	TRBV7-8	TRBJ2-1	TGTGCCAGCAGCCGGGGGACTAGCGGAACTTACAATGAGCAGTTCTTC	CASSRGTSGTYNEQFF
-	TRBD2	TRBV9	TRBJ2-7	TGTGCCAGCAGCGAGGGGACTAGCGGATTCTACGAGCAGTACTTC	CASSEGTSGFYEQYF
-	TRBD2	TRBV28	TRBJ2-4	TGTGCCAGCAGTCTCTTAGCGGGAGGTGCCAAAAACATTCAGTACTTC	CASSLLAGGAKNIQYF
few	-	TRBV27	TRBJ1-1	TGTGCCAGCAGTATTCACAGGATACCCTCCACTGAAGCTTTCTTT	CASSIHRIPSTEAFF
-	TRBD2	TRBV7-9	TRBJ2-1	TGTGCCAGCAGAAATCTAGCGGAGCGCTACAATGAGCAGTTCTTC	CASRNLAERYNEQFF
few	-	TRBV30	TRBJ2-5	TGTGCCTGGAGTTACGGGGATTGGGGGACCCAGTACTTC	CAWSYGDWGTQYF
few	-	TRBV20-1	TRBJ1-1	TGCAGTGCTAGAGGTCCGCGTGAAGCTTTCTTT	CSARGPREAFF
few	TRBD2	TRBV5-4	TRBJ2-7	TGTGCCAGCAGCCCGGGGGGGGCGGAGGCCTACGAGCAGTACTTC	CASSPGGAEAYEQYF